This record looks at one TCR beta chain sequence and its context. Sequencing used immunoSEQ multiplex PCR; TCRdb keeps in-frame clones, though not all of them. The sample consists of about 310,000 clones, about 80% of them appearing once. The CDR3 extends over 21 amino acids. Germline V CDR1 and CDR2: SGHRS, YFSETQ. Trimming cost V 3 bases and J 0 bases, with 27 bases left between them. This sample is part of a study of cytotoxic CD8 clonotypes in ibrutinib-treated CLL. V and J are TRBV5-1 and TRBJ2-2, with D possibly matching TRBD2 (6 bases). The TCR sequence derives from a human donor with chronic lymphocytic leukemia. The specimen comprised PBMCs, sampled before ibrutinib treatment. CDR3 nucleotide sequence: TGCGCCAGCAGCTCGTCCGGGACCCTCGGGGGTGGGTTCGCGAACACCGGGGAGCTGTTTTTT. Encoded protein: CASSSSGTLGGGFANTGELFF.